This TCR beta chain was sequenced in a study of blood T cell repertoires in COVID-19. Participant reports of clinical history set cohort assignment. Methods used by the authors: Counts of nucleated cells, estimated from reference gene primer amplification, were obtained. Assay: immunoSEQ multiplex PCR; the TCRdb copy retains only in-frame clones and omits some. The V and J calls and clone size are taken from that table; D and trimming were inferred from the DNA. Of about 200,000 clones listed, roughly 82% are singletons. V dropped 1 base and J dropped 2; count of bases not matched to a gene: 3. The CDR3 runs 16 residues. CDR1 and CDR2 (germline): LGHDT, YNNKEL (reference sequence).

The specimen sequenced was PBMCs or T cells enriched from blood (not recorded which). The chain recombines TRBV3-1 (or the pseudogene TRBV3-2) with TRBJ2-3; 10 positions match TRBD2. The origin of this receptor is a woman aged 60-75 years with acute COVID-19. The CDR3 loop is CASSQGSGGATDTQYF. CDR3 DNA: TGTGCCAGCAGCCAAGGCAGCGGGGGGGCCACAGATACGCAGTATTTT.